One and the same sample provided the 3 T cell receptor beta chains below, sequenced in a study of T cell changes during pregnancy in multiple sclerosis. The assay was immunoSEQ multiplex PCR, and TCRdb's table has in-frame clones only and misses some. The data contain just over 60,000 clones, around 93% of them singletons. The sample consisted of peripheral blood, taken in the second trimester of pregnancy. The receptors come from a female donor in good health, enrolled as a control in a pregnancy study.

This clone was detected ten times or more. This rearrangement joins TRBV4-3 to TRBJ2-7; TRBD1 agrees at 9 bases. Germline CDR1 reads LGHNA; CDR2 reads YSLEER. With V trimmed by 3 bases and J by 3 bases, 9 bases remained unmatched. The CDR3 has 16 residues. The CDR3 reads CASSQGTGTGSYEQYF. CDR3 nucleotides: TGCGCCAGCAGCCAGGGTACCGGGACAGGGAGCTACGAGCAGTACTTC.

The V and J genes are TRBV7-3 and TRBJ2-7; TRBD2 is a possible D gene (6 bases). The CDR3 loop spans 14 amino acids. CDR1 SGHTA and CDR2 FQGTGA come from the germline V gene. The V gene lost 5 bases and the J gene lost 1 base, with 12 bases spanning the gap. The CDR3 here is CASSQGGESYEQYF. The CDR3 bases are TGTGCCAGCAGCCAAGGCGGGGAATCCTACGAGCAGTACTTC.

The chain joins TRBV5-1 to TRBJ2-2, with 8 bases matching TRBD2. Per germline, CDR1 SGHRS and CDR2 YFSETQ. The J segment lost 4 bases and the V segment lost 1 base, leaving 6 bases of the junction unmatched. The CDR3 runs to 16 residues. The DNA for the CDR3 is TGCGCCAGCAGCTTGAGGCGGGGGGCAACCACCGGGGAGCTGTTTTTT. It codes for CASSLRRGATTGELFF.